This T cell receptor (beta chain) was sequenced during a study of Graves' ophthalmopathy and Graves' hyperthyroidism. Study-level findings and limits: The majority of expanded thyroid clonotypes above 0.001 frequency also occurred in blood.

Other autoimmune diseases, uncontrolled infections, pregnancy or lactation ruled patients out of participation. The CDR3 has 15 residues. V shed 3 bases and J shed 0 bases, with 9 bases lying between them. Looked up from germline, CDR1 is GTSNPN and CDR2 is SVGIG (reference sequence). On this clonotype itself: As yet, its antigen is unknown.

Amplification of TCR beta CDR3 regions used RNA transcripts. First-round RT-PCR used HTBI primers; second-round multiplex PCR followed. TCRdb recomputed calls from the multiplex PCR reads with MiXCR, one row per CDR3 protein. The sample records a few hundred thousand distinct CDR3 sequences, under 25% being singletons. The J gene is TRBJ1-6, the V gene TRBV30; D ambiguous. Source material: peripheral blood. This TCR was recovered from a woman aged 18 to 35 with stable Graves' hyperthyroidism. The CDR3 DNA follows: TGTGCCTGGAGACACCCAAGCTCCTATAATTCACCCCTCCACTTT. This codes for CAWRHPSSYNSPLHF.